The 21 T cell receptor beta chains in this list originate from one sample, sequenced in a study of brain T cells in children with intractable seizures. Time point of the sample: blood from clinic visit 5 months post-surgery; TSC patient then seizure free. Assay: immunoSEQ multiplex PCR; the TCRdb copy retains only in-frame clones and omits some. The sample lists approximately 330,000 clones, 85% to 95% seen once, with about 5.8% in the top ten. The input for sequencing was peripheral blood, taken about 5 months after surgery. These receptors came from a boy in the first two years of life with tuberous sclerosis and intractable seizures.

This clone was found once. The sample carries other DNA sequences with the same CDR3. The chain recombines TRBV19 with TRBJ1-1, with D possibly being TRBD1 (5 bases). Germline assignment: CDR1 LNHDA and CDR2 SQIVND (reference sequence). The CDR3 is 13 residues long. Trimming stripped 1 base from V and 5 bases from J, with 8 bases between. The CDR3 sequence: CASSIAGGTEAFF. The CDR3 bases are TGTGCCAGTAGTATAGCGGGGGGAACTGAAGCTTTCTTT.

This rearrangement joins TRBV7-2 to TRBJ1-6; a weak D match, TRBD1 (5 bases). V was shortened by 5 bases and J by 7 bases, with 18 bases between the two germline ends. This CDR3 region has 16 residues. Germline V gene lookup returns CDR1 SGHTA and CDR2 FQGNSA. This chain's CDR3 is CASSLADSEINSPLHF. In DNA form, the CDR3 reads TGTGCCAGCAGCCTGGCAGACAGTGAGATCAATTCACCCCTCCACTTT.

The genes are TRBV3-1 (or the pseudogene TRBV3-2) and TRBJ2-1; 11 positions agree with TRBD2. Trimming at V came to 1 base and at J to 4 bases, leaving 9 bases not matched to a gene. Germline CDR1 LGHDT, CDR2 YNNKEL (reference sequence). CDR3 length: 18 amino acids. For the CDR3, the DNA is TGTGCCAGCAGCCAAGCCCGACTAGCGGGACAAGATTACAATGAGCAGTTCTTC. This sequence encodes CASSQARLAGQDYNEQFF.

The chain's CDR3 is CASSLAYRGRGYEQYF. CDR3 DNA: TGTGCCAGCAGCTTGGCCTACCGGGGGCGAGGCTACGAGCAGTACTTC. V is TRBV5-5 and J is TRBJ2-7; D may correspond to TRBD1 or TRBD2 (6 bases each). CDR1 and CDR2 (germline): SGHKS, YYEKEE (reference sequence). The CDR3 covers 16 residues. V was trimmed by 0 bases and J by 3 bases, leaving 16 bases between them.

This clone has more than one count but fewer than ten. The chain carries TRBV11-2 and TRBJ1-3; D possibly corresponds to TRBD1 (6 bases). The CDR3 spans 16 residues. Deletions cut 5 bases from V and 2 bases from J, with 16 bases between. Germline loops: CDR1 SGHAT, CDR2 FQNNGV. The CDR3: CASSKRTDPPGNTIYF. In DNA, the CDR3 is TGTGCCAGCAGCAAACGGACAGACCCTCCTGGAAACACCATATATTTT.

The CDR3: CASSLGRQEQYF. For the CDR3, the DNA is TGTGCCAGCAGCTTAGGCAGACAAGAGCAGTACTTC. V gene TRBV7-8 combines with J gene TRBJ2-7; D remains ambiguous. CDR1 and CDR2 (germline): SGHVS, FQNEAQ. The CDR3 consists of 12 residues. V gave up 1 base and J gave up 7 bases, with 8 bases separating them.

This chain uses TRBV5-1 with TRBJ1-1; weak D call: TRBD1 (5 bases). Germline CDR1 reads SGHRS; CDR2 reads YFSETQ. The CDR3 is 15 residues long. Trimming left V 4 bases short and J 0 bases short, with 13 bases between. CDR3 nucleotide sequence: TGCGCCAGCAGCGAAGGGACGTCTATGAACACTGAAGCTTTCTTT. Protein: CASSEGTSMNTEAFF.

The chain's CDR3 is CASSPGVEVVETEAFF. CDR3 coding DNA: TGTGCCAGCAGCCCGGGGGTGGAGGTGGTTGAAACTGAAGCTTTCTTT. The rearrangement links TRBV13 to TRBJ1-1; tentative D call: TRBD1 (5 bases). CDR3 length equals 16 residues. V was clipped by 5 bases and J by 5 bases, with 21 bases between them. CDR1 PRHDT and CDR2 FYEKMQ come from the germline V gene (reference sequence).

The chain combines TRBV5-1 with TRBJ1-2, with D hard to call. The CDR3 length is 14 residues. V lost 0 bases and J 4 bases, leaving 10 bases between the germline ends. Looked up from germline, CDR1 is SGHRS and CDR2 is YFSETQ. The DNA of the CDR3 is TGCGCCAGCAGCTTGGCCAACCAGATCTATGGCTACACCTTC. This codes for CASSLANQIYGYTF.

V gene TRBV30 combines with J gene TRBJ1-5; D gene ambiguous. This CDR3 spans 11 amino acids. CDR1 and CDR2 (germline): GTSNPN, SVGIG (reference sequence). The V end was cut by 5 bases, the J end by 4 bases, with 6 bases between. The CDR3 nucleotides read TGTGCCTGGGGCGGGAATCAGCCCCAGCATTTT. Its translation: CAWGGNQPQHF.

The rearrangement links TRBV5-1 to TRBJ1-6; TRBD1 matches 11 bases. CDR3 length: 16 amino acids. Trimming took 3 bases from V and 7 from J; bases not matched to a gene: 6. Germline loops: CDR1 SGHRS, CDR2 YFSETQ. This CDR3 reads CASSWRGQGENSPLHF. The CDR3, as DNA: TGCGCCAGCAGCTGGAGGGGACAGGGGGAAAATTCACCCCTCCACTTT.

This clone was recorded only once. This chain connects TRBV28 to TRBJ2-7, with D unclear. Per germline, CDR1 MDHEN and CDR2 SYDVKM. This CDR3 is built from 13 residues. Trimming stripped 2 bases from V and 3 bases from J, with 8 bases between. CDR3 in amino acids: CASSLTDHYEQYF. The CDR3 DNA reads as TGTGCCAGCAGTTTAACCGACCACTACGAGCAGTACTTC.

The chain is built from TRBV24-1 and TRBJ2-7, with a possible D match to TRBD2 (5 bases). The CDR3 loop spans 15 amino acids. Trimming stripped 2 bases from V and 6 bases from J, with 16 bases between. Germline assignment: CDR1 KGHDR and CDR2 SFDVKD. In DNA, the CDR3 is TGTGCCACCAGTGATTGCCAGGAGGATCTCTGCGAGCAGTACTTC. It translates to CATSDCQEDLCEQYF.

V and J are TRBV30 and TRBJ2-7; no reliable D call. The CDR3 sequence is 11 residues long. The V end was cut by 2 bases, the J end by 5 bases, with 7 bases between. CDR1 GTSNPN and CDR2 SVGIG come from the germline V gene (reference sequence). CDR3 sequence: CAWSILDEQYF. The CDR3 region has the DNA TGTGCCTGGAGTATCCTAGACGAGCAGTACTTC.

This clone was counted a single time. This chain joins TRBV6-5 and TRBJ2-1, with a possible D match to TRBD1 (5 bases). The CDR3 sequence is 15 residues long. Germline V CDR1 and CDR2: MNHEY, SVGAGI. V lost 0 bases to trimming and J lost 1 base, with 7 bases between them. CDR3 sequence: CASSYSKGSYNEQFF. In DNA, the CDR3 is TGTGCCAGCAGTTACTCGAAGGGGTCCTACAATGAGCAGTTCTTC.

The chain joins TRBV5-1 to TRBJ1-2; D might be TRBD1 (6 bases). The CDR3 is 14 residues long. Per the germline V gene, CDR1 is SGHRS and CDR2 is YFSETQ. The V gene lost 4 bases and the J gene lost 4 bases, with 14 bases spanning the gap. The CDR3: CASSPYTGTYGYTF. The CDR3 coding sequence is TGCGCCAGCAGCCCTTACACAGGGACCTATGGCTACACCTTC. Looking up the rest from reference TRBV5-1 and TRBJ1-2 gives the full variable domain: KAGVTQTPRYLIKTRGQQVTLSCSPISGHRSVSWYQQTPGQGLQFLFEYFSETQRNKGNFPGRFSGRQFSNSRSEMNVSTLELGDSALYLCASSPYTGTYGYTFGSGTRLTVV.

The chain employs TRBV19 and TRBJ1-3, with D maybe TRBD1 (6 bases). V was shortened by 6 bases and J by 4 bases, with 13 bases between the two germline ends. The germline gives CDR1 LNHDA, CDR2 SQIVND (reference sequence). The CDR3 has 14 amino acids. CDR3 amino acids: CASRELDRGNTIYF. CDR3 nucleotides: TGTGCCAGTAGAGAACTGGACAGAGGAAACACCATATATTTT. Based on the CDR3 plus reference TRBV19 and TRBJ1-3, the full variable domain is DGGITQSPKYLFRKEGQNVTLSCEQNLNHDAMYWYRQDPGQGLRLIYYSQIVNDFQKGDIAEGYSVSREKKESFPLTVTSAQKNPTAFYLCASRELDRGNTIYFGEGSWLTVV.

The V and J genes are TRBV6-5 and TRBJ2-7; 7 bases line up with TRBD2. This CDR3 is built from 14 residues. The ends lost 7 bases at V and 5 bases at J; junction bases unmatched: 11. In germline, CDR1 is MNHEY, CDR2 SVGAGI. The CDR3 bases are TGTGCCAGCAACCTAGAGCGGGATGTCCACGAGCAGTACTTC. Its translation is CASNLERDVHEQYF.

The chain is built from TRBV10-3 and TRBJ1-5; D is undetermined. The germline V and J ends were trimmed by 4 bases and 10 bases, with 11 bases remaining between them. The CDR3 is made up of 12 amino acids. Germline V lookup: CDR1 ENHRY, CDR2 SYGVKD. The CDR3 nucleotides are TGTGCCATCAGTGCAGGAGGGTGTCCCCAGCATTTT. It codes for CAISAGGCPQHF.

The chain recombines TRBV10-2 with TRBJ2-5, with 8 bases matching TRBD2. Germline-derived CDR1 and CDR2 are WSHSY and SAAADI. V trimming: 6 bases; J trimming: 2 bases; junction bases outside the gene matches: 8. The length of the CDR3 is 15 residues. The CDR3 region is CASSLNGGGQETQYF. The CDR3 DNA reads TGCGCCAGCAGCTTAAACGGGGGGGGGCAAGAGACCCAGTACTTC.

The CDR3 loop reads CATKEGGTDTQYF. As DNA, the CDR3 is TGTGCCACCAAGGAAGGGGGCACAGATACGCAGTATTTT. This rearrangement joins TRBV15 to TRBJ2-3; weak D call: TRBD1 (5 bases). The V end lost 7 bases, the J end lost 1 base, and 9 bases lay between the germline ends. CDR3 length equals 13 residues. Germline lookup yields CDR1 LNHNV and CDR2 YYDKDF (reference sequence).